This T cell receptor beta chain is from a study of cytomegalovirus exposure and HLA in healthy donors (dated by TCRdb to the late 2010s). Study-wide context: An earlier analysis of several hundred of the donors reported 276 Gb of sequence data and 100 million to 120 million unique TCR beta sequences obtained from approximately 180 million T cells. The study aimed to test whether cataloging public T cell receptors could reveal signatures of past pathogen exposure. Among 398 genotyped donors of the cohort, an average of around 240,000 unique TCR beta nucleotide sequences were sequenced per donor, approximately 20% of them non-productive. Using immunosequencing, the study profiled T cell repertoires from about 650 subjects and related those repertoires to cytomegalovirus serostatus. HLA typing included class I and class II loci at four-digit resolution. Every repertoire in the discovery cohort had been generated on one and the same sequencing platform. A later analysis re-analyzed previously published TCR beta repertoires from roughly 630 donors and added high-resolution HLA genotyping to study TCR occurrence patterns. Genome-wide SNP genotypes for about 55% of the roughly 670 donors were used in a later genetic analysis, which treated that subset as a discovery cohort. Rather than drawing on any new phenotypic data, the later analysis identified candidate immune exposures from TCR beta sequences and the way those sequences occurred across donors. Five DR-DQ haplotypes were handled as single units for association and clustering, since linkage in the cohort was strong. An early release that covered roughly 600 HLA-typed donors contained about 300 gigabases of sequencing data and tens of millions of unique TCR sequences. Of the 300 to 450 genotyped donors, 70% to 90% were placed in the genetic ancestry cluster associated with self-reported Caucasian donors. Alongside the repertoire data, information on donor age, sex, ethnicity and CMV serostatus was compiled. In addition to the first cohort of roughly 670 subjects, a separate validation cohort of approximately 130 different subjects was used. In an earlier analysis of roughly 600 of the donors, high-throughput TCR beta sequencing was used to judge whether each TCR beta V gene segment behaved as functional or pseudogenic. To predict cytomegalovirus infection status, the study brought together high-throughput TCR immunosequencing, statistical association of individual TCRs with disease status, and machine learning. Typing coverage differed by locus: A, B, C, DRB1 and DQB1 were typed in about 629-630 donors, DQA1 in 500 to 550, DPA1 in approximately 610, and DPB1 in 472. General findings and caveats noted by the study authors: Because HLA typing was missing for some donors at each locus, association tests included only the typed subset. According to a later analysis, parvovirus B19, influenza, CMV and Epstein-Barr virus appeared linked to several top co-occurrence clusters. Because counts were too low, seventeen rarely observed V segments, including chromosome 9 orphons, were excluded from the earlier analysis of a few hundred of the donors. Some IMGT-functional V segments, including TRBV6-2 and TRBV6-3, could not be told apart with the 87-base-pair reads, so those segments were excluded. A few of the identified cytomegalovirus-associated TCR beta chains were confirmed in vitro to be specific for cytomegalovirus antigens. While some public TCRs were present in many individuals, most TCR sequences turned up only very rarely across donors. Correlated functional status among segregating V segments might reflect linkage disequilibrium, but an unknown experimental factor could not be ruled out. A further reported finding was that TCR beta sequences accurately predicted the HLA-A and HLA-B alleles for most subjects in the first cohort. The only immune exposure information available for the cohort was CMV serostatus. This cohort had only TCR beta chains sequenced, and the lack of alpha or paired-chain data limited which features could be detected. A cluster of highly shared sequence variants was judged likely to represent a technical artifact of the sequencing pipeline. Compared with equally common non-associated chains, HLA-associated TCR beta chains in a later analysis were more clonally expanded and had lower generation probabilities. The presence/absence analyses assumed that sequencing depth was roughly uniform across donors, and that assumption may not be true. V-gene and J-gene trimming of TCR beta chains was associated with a missense DCLRE1C variant in a later genetic analysis, and the association was replicated in an independent cohort. A later genetic analysis reported fewer N-insertions in productive TCRs among donors in an Asian-associated ancestry cluster than the roughly 620-donor mean. In the study, approximately 160 TCR beta chains were listed as associated with cytomegalovirus. The classifier was reported to diagnose cytomegalovirus status with high specificity and sensitivity in both the original and validation cohorts. The authors suggested that the approach could potentially be generalized to other disease states and immunological phenotypes. In an earlier analysis of over 550 of the donors, most TCR beta V segments were observed in productive rearrangements about 87% or about 30% of the time, broadly matching IMGT annotations. A later analysis found that most CMV-associated TCR beta chains appeared HLA-restricted, with HLA associations seemingly driven largely by CMV exposure. When HLA alleles, especially DR and DQ, strongly co-occurred, TCR associations were difficult to assign to individual alleles. A later analysis found that TCR association rates varied across HLA loci, with DRB1 alleles showing the most associated TCRs and HLA-C alleles the fewest. A later analysis associated 17,000 or so TCR beta sequences with specific HLA alleles at a false discovery rate of 0.05.

Taken from the germline V gene (reference sequence), the CDR1 and CDR2 loops are SGHKS and YYEKEE. Unmatched junction bases come to 10, with V trimmed by 1 base and J by 0 bases. The CDR3 contains 18 residues, cysteine and phenylalanine counted. Only CDR3 DNA remains: 54 bases, in frame from the first base. Preparation of the library involved the immunoSEQ multiplex PCR assay. For the multiplex PCR, a mixture combining 60 forward primers for TCR Vbeta segments and 13 reverse primers for TCR Jbeta segments was used. The CDR3 region of rearranged TCR beta genes was amplified from genomic DNA by a multiplex PCR assay. On the Illumina HiSeq System, the amplified TCR beta libraries were sequenced as 87-base-pair reads. On the authors' methods: A later analysis tallied roughly 78 million unique TCR beta chains across the 666 repertoires, and some 10 million of those chains were shared by two or more donors. A nearest-neighbor algorithm error-corrected the raw reads and collapsed the reads into unique sequences, merging closely related sequences to remove PCR and sequencing errors. Alignment of CDR3 sequences to IMGT reference sequences was used to assign V, D and J gene segments. Each retained sequence needed at least a six-nucleotide match to both a V gene segment and a J gene segment. A rearrangement was called productive if the CDR3 had no stop codons and remained in frame with V and J, and every other rearrangement was called non-productive. Following IMGT convention, CDR3 was defined as the stretch from the second conserved V-encoded cysteine to the conserved J-encoded phenylalanine. In an earlier analysis of 500 to 650 of the donors, sequences lacking an unambiguous match to a single V gene segment were excluded. An earlier analysis of some 500 of the donors classified V segments as functional when productive rearrangements were above 56.7% and as segregating when the standard deviation between donors was above 5%. A statistical classification framework was built for diagnosing cytomegalovirus status from the catalog of TCR beta chain sequences. In a later analysis, TCR nucleotide sequences were compared against IMGT/GENE-DB human TR gene sequences so that V and J genes could be assigned. The TCRdist pipeline was used in a later analysis to assign CDR3 sequences and most-parsimonious VDJ recombination scenarios. A later analysis defined each TCR beta chain by its CDR3 amino acid sequence plus V-gene family, and excluded reads lacking a unique V-gene family. To address suspected cross-contamination and a sequencing artifact, a later analysis removed under 600 highly shared, low-generation-probability nucleotide sequences. In a later analysis, a clonal expansion index was calculated for each public chain from normalized within-repertoire ranks of inferred template counts. Generation probabilities in a later analysis came from a VDJ recombination model fitted to out-of-frame rearrangements, and those results were checked against IGoR. A later analysis scored TCR-TCR, TCR-HLA and TCR-CMV co-occurrence with hypergeometric tests, applying a repertoire-size bias correction to TCR pairs. A later analysis estimated false discovery rates by permuting HLA or CMV assignments 20 times. In a later analysis, co-occurring TCRs were grouped using DBSCAN, and TCRdist sequence similarity was added for clustering within HLA-allele-positive subsets. Repertoires with fewer than 30,000 or more than 120,000 public chains were left out of co-occurrence clustering, as were a handful of repertoires with anomalous nucleotide sharing. In TCRdb, the immuneACCESS table is reduced to in-frame sequences with V and J assigned. These tables do not hold every clone; where another copy was compared, an unresolved V gene accounts for under half, and the others remain unexplained. D and trimming were read from the DNA, whereas the V and J calls and clone size are those reported in that table. Across this sample there are about 110,000 clones, with over 70% seen only once. The ten largest account for roughly 8.6% of the sample.

The cohort comprised fewer than 700 healthy bone marrow donors. All cohort members were sampled while nominally healthy, although unrecorded immune exposures were likely present. The donor was CMV seropositive and was included in the group of 270 or so seropositive cohort members. A peripheral blood sample was collected from each donor, and TCR beta sequencing was performed on peripheral blood mononuclear cells. The Qiagen DNeasy Blood Extraction Kit was used to extract genomic DNA from the blood cell samples. Remarks on this clone: Its antigen is not yet known. Nothing much larger sits one base from this clone, and base qualities are not available.

This receptor was obtained from a woman between 35 and 50 years old in good health and CMV-seropositive. The chain uses TRBV5-5 and TRBJ1-1; 9 bases in between match TRBD1. Sequenced material: PBMCs. The DNA reads as follows: TGTGCCAGCAGCTTGACGAACAGGGGGCAGCGGATGAACACTGAAGCTTTCTTT. Translation gives CASSLTNRGQRMNTEAFF. The variable domain in full, with residues beyond the CDR3 obtained from the reference TRBV5-5 and TRBJ1-1 genes, is DAGVTQSPTHLIKTRGQQVTLRCSPISGHKSVSWYQQVLGQGPQFIFQYYEKEERGRGNFPDRFSARQFPNYSSELNVNALLLGDSALYLCASSLTNRGQRMNTEAFFGQGTRLTVV.